These 15 T cell receptor beta chains were all obtained from the same sample, sequenced in a study of T cell responses to AZD1222 COVID-19 vaccine (dated by TCRdb to about 2021). The time point label here, explained by the study, means: about 28 days (+/-7) after the second vaccine dose. Libraries were built with the immunoSEQ multiplex PCR assay. This immuneACCESS table, as held by TCRdb, lists in-frame sequences with V and J called but not all clones. Of the missing ones, under half trace to an unresolved V gene in checked studies; the others have no known cause. This sample comprises some 81,000 clones, just over 90% of them detected only once. The biggest ten clones account for 9.5% to 13% of the sample. Source: peripheral blood, taken 28 days after the second AZD1222 dose. These receptor sequences come from an adult who received the AZD1222 COVID-19 vaccine.

The rearrangement links TRBV5-5 to TRBJ2-7; 9 bases line up with TRBD1. CDR1 is SGHKS, CDR2 YYEKEE, per germline (reference sequence). This CDR3 spans 15 amino acids. With V trimmed by 5 bases and J by 2 bases, 8 bases remained unmatched. The DNA for the CDR3 is TGTGCCAGCAGATCTGACAGGGGGATAACCTACGAGCAGTACTTC. This translates into CASRSDRGITYEQYF.

This chain links TRBV4-2 with TRBJ2-3; TRBD2 matches at 8 bases. Germline V gives CDR1 LGHNA, CDR2 YNFKEQ. The CDR3 has 16 amino acids. Losses at the gene ends were 0 bases for V and 6 bases for J; bases not matched to a gene: 8. The CDR3 region has the DNA TGTGCCAGCAGCCAAGACCGGCGGCGGGAGGTTGATACGCAGTATTTT. Translated, it gives CASSQDRRREVDTQYF.

CDR3 nucleotides: TGTGCCAGCAGTTTACAGTGGGGGCGAAACTATGGCTACACCTTC. Translated, it gives CASSLQWGRNYGYTF. The genes are TRBV27 and TRBJ1-2; tentative D call: TRBD1 (6 bases). CDR3 length: 15 amino acids. Germline CDR1 and CDR2: MNHEY and SMNVEV (reference sequence). The V gene lost 2 bases and the J gene lost 2 bases, with 12 bases spanning the gap.

This sequence joins TRBV2 and TRBJ2-7; D is unresolved. This CDR3 has 11 residues. Germline V gene lookup returns CDR1 SNHLY and CDR2 FYNNEI. V lost 6 bases and J lost 6, with 9 bases in between. CDR3 region: CASRRLGEQYF. The CDR3, as DNA: TGTGCCAGCAGGCGGTTGGGCGAGCAGTACTTC.

This chain links TRBV19 with TRBJ2-1; 11 positions agree with TRBD2. This CDR3 comprises 16 residues. Germline V gene data show CDR1 as LNHDA and CDR2 as SQIVND (reference sequence). The V gene end was trimmed by 3 bases and the J gene end by 6 bases; junction bases not matched to a gene: 7. CDR3 residues: CASSIWRLAGGNEQFF. DNA of the CDR3: TGTGCCAGTAGTATCTGGCGCCTAGCGGGGGGCAATGAGCAGTTCTTC.

The genes are TRBV28 and TRBJ2-3, with 9 bases that match TRBD2. Germline assignment: CDR1 MDHEN and CDR2 SYDVKM. CDR3 length: 16 residues. J was trimmed by 6 bases and V by 5 bases; bases with no gene match: 12. CDR3 amino acids: CASSTYAVAGADTQYF. The CDR3 DNA is TGTGCCAGCAGTACCTACGCGGTAGCGGGAGCGGATACGCAGTATTTT. Filled out from reference TRBV28 and TRBJ2-3, the complete variable domain reads DVKVTQSSRYLVKRTGEKVFLECVQDMDHENMFWYRQDPGLGLRLIYFSYDVKMKEKGDIPEGYSVSREKKERFSLILESASTNQTSMYLCASSTYAVAGADTQYFGPGTRLTVL.

The genes are TRBV18 and TRBJ1-5; D possibly corresponds to TRBD1 (5 bases). Per the germline V gene, CDR1 is KGHSH and CDR2 is LQKENI. The CDR3 contains 15 residues. V was trimmed by 5 bases and J by 4 bases, leaving 15 bases between them. The CDR3 bases are TGTGCCAGCTCATTTGGGGCAGAGGGGAATCAGCCCCAGCATTTT. The encoded protein is CASSFGAEGNQPQHF.

This chain links TRBV11-2 with TRBJ2-1, with D unresolved. Germline CDR1 reads SGHAT; CDR2 reads FQNNGV. V lost 5 bases to trimming and J lost 7 bases, with 18 bases between them. CDR3 length: 15 residues. For the CDR3, the DNA is TGTGCCAGCAGCCACCCGGCTACCCCTAAAAATGAGCAGTTCTTC. This translates into CASSHPATPKNEQFF.

The chain uses TRBV20-1 and TRBJ1-2; tentative D call: TRBD1 (5 bases). Looked up from germline, CDR1 is DFQATT and CDR2 is SNEGSKA (reference sequence). Between the trimmed V and J ends, which lost 3 bases and 8 bases, there was a span of 13 bases. This CDR3 has 12 residues. The CDR3 spells CSASIQGYGYTF. Written as DNA, the CDR3 is TGCAGTGCTAGTATCCAGGGTTACGGCTACACCTTC.

The V and J genes are TRBV19 and TRBJ1-1; no clear D. V lost 6 bases and J lost 3, with 8 bases in between. The CDR3 runs to 12 residues. The V gene's germline CDR1 is LNHDA and CDR2 SQIVND (reference sequence). CDR3 in amino acids: CASRDEDTEAFF. The CDR3 nucleotides read TGTGCCAGTAGGGACGAAGACACTGAAGCTTTCTTT.

This clone showed up just once. This CDR3 is CATSEGRYHNTDTQYF. The CDR3, as DNA: TGTGCCACCAGTGAAGGGCGATACCACAACACAGATACGCAGTATTTT. The V and J genes are TRBV24-1 and TRBJ2-3, with D hard to call. CDR3 length: 16 residues. Germline V CDR1 and CDR2: KGHDR, SFDVKD. The V and J ends lost 4 bases and 2 bases respectively, with 15 bases between them.

This chain connects TRBV15 to TRBJ1-2; 9 bases line up with TRBD1. Germline V gene data show CDR1 as LNHNV and CDR2 as YYDKDF (reference sequence). V lost 6 bases, J lost 7 bases, and 12 bases stayed unmatched. The CDR3 has 15 amino acids. CDR3 residues: CATRVGRQGVGGYTF. Written as DNA, the CDR3 is TGTGCCACCAGAGTCGGAAGACAGGGGGTAGGTGGCTACACCTTC.

This clone appeared once. DNA of the CDR3: TGTGCCAGCAGCTTGGACGGGACACCTGGAAACACCATATATTTT. Protein product: CASSLDGTPGNTIYF. This rearrangement joins TRBV7-2 to TRBJ1-3; possible D gene TRBD1, 6 bases. This CDR3 has 15 amino acids. Deletions cut 3 bases from V and 2 bases from J, with 11 bases between. Germline-derived CDR1 and CDR2 are SGHTA and FQGNSA.

This clone has just a few counts. The chain carries TRBV7-9 and TRBJ2-4; 8 bases align to TRBD2. The CDR3 totals 16 residues. Germline lookup yields CDR1 SEHNR and CDR2 FQNEAQ (reference sequence). Trimming cost V 6 bases and J 3 bases; bases outside gene matches: 10. CDR3 residues: CASSPPGGRGKNIQYF. CDR3 nucleotide sequence: TGTGCCAGCAGTCCCCCGGGGGGGCGCGGCAAAAACATTCAGTACTTC. Based on the CDR3 plus reference TRBV7-9 and TRBJ2-4, the full variable domain is DTGVSQNPRHKITKRGQNVTFRCDPISEHNRLYWYRQTLGQGPEFLTYFQNEAQLEKSRLLSDRFSAERPKGSFSTLEIQRTEQGDSAMYLCASSPPGGRGKNIQYFGAGTRLSVL.

V gene TRBV9 combines with J gene TRBJ1-2; D perhaps matches TRBD1 (5 bases). The germline V gene encodes CDR1 SGDLS and CDR2 YYNGEE. Trimming removed 0 bases at V and 2 bases at J, with 26 bases between. There are 20 residues in the CDR3. Written as DNA, the CDR3 is TGTGCCAGCAGCGTAGCACCCCCGGGACTCGAGACGGGCTCAAACTATGGCTACACCTTC. This codes for CASSVAPPGLETGSNYGYTF.